The next 24 T cell receptor beta chains were all read from a single sample in a study of vaccination effects on CD4 cells after COVID-19. It was after nine to ten days of culture that CD4+ T cells were isolated. PCR showed that the person got SARS-CoV-2 infection at some point between March and December 2020. As their vaccination, participants received two doses of either BNT162b2 or mRNA-1273. These receptors have no known antigen. Sequencing used immunoSEQ multiplex PCR; TCRdb keeps in-frame clones, though not all of them. There are about 50,000 clones in the sample; 74% occur only once, and 5.4% lies in the top ten. Sequencing used CD4+ T cells from PBMCs cultured without peptide, obtained after COVID-19 vaccination. All receptors come from a human donor who had a prior SARS-CoV-2 infection.

The chain joins TRBV9 to TRBJ2-3; TRBD2 might be the D (6 bases). Trimming stripped 3 bases from V and 7 bases from J, with 15 bases between. Germline CDR1 is SGDLS and CDR2 is YYNGEE. This CDR3 is built from 14 residues. The CDR3 spells CASSGGYGSNTQYF. CDR3 nucleotides: TGTGCCAGCAGCGGTGGGTACGGGAGTAATACGCAGTATTTT.

This rearrangement joins TRBV23-1 to TRBJ1-2; 9 positions match TRBD1. TRBV23-1 is an ORF, and what it does is uncertain. The CDR3 has 15 amino acids. Trimming at V came to 0 bases and at J to 9 bases, leaving 8 bases not matched to a gene. The DNA of the CDR3 is TGCGCCAGCAGTCAATCGGTTAACAGGGGGCGAAGCTACACCTTC. This translates into CASSQSVNRGRSYTF.

This clone was seen a handful of times. V is TRBV29-1 and J is TRBJ1-1; no clear D. V was clipped by 4 bases and J by 7 bases, with 10 bases between them. Germline values: CDR1 SQVTM, CDR2 ANQGSEA. This CDR3 contains 11 residues. The CDR3, as DNA: TGCAGCGTTGTTCCAGGCCTTGAAGCTTTCTTT. Translated, it gives CSVVPGLEAFF.

In DNA, the CDR3 is TGCAGCGTTGTGAACCAAGGGGCCCAAGAGACCCAGTACTTC. As protein: CSVVNQGAQETQYF. The V gene is TRBV29-1, the J gene TRBJ2-5; tentative D call: TRBD1 (5 bases). Germline CDR1 reads SQVTM; CDR2 reads ANQGSEA. This CDR3 has 14 amino acids. V was clipped by 4 bases and J by 1 base, with 13 bases between them.

The chain links TRBV2 to TRBJ2-3; TRBD2 matches 11 bases. The CDR3 sequence is 18 residues long. The trim removed 2 bases at V and 5 bases at J, leaving 12 bases unmatched. CDR1 is SNHLY, CDR2 FYNNEI, per germline. CDR3: CASSEQAGIAGGVDTQYF. CDR3 bases: TGTGCCAGCAGTGAACAAGCCGGTATAGCGGGGGGGGTAGATACGCAGTATTTT.

The chain recombines TRBV29-1 with TRBJ2-6; D is unresolved. Germline CDR1 and CDR2: SQVTM and ANQGSEA. CDR3 size: 12 residues. V was clipped by 7 bases and J by 0 bases, with 4 bases between them. The CDR3 DNA reads as TGCAGCGCCGACTCTGGGGCCAACGTCCTGACTTTC. Protein: CSADSGANVLTF.

The chain joins TRBV3-1 (or the pseudogene TRBV3-2) to TRBJ1-2, with D hard to call. Trimming stripped 4 bases from V and 8 bases from J, with 23 bases between. CDR3 length equals 16 residues. Per germline, CDR1 LGHDT and CDR2 YNNKEL (reference sequence). This CDR3 is CASSPPRPLSRNGYTF. The CDR3 DNA reads as TGTGCCAGCAGCCCGCCCCGCCCCCTTAGCAGAAACGGCTACACCTTC.

The chain couples TRBV19 to TRBJ1-5; TRBD1 aligns across 8 bases. Germline loops: CDR1 LNHDA, CDR2 SQIVND (reference sequence). This CDR3 comprises 14 residues. V gave up 6 bases and J gave up 6 bases; unmatched junction bases: 7. The CDR3 DNA follows: TGTGCCAGTAGATTACAGGGGGACGGTCAGCCCCAGCATTTT. Its protein product is CASRLQGDGQPQHF.

The chain is built from TRBV18 and TRBJ1-2; D unresolved. The CDR3 is 13 residues long. Per the germline V gene, CDR1 is KGHSH and CDR2 is LQKENI. The V end was cut by 8 bases, the J end by 7 bases, with 17 bases between. The DNA for the CDR3 is TGTGCCAGCCATAACGACCCGGTGGGTGGCTACACCTTC. Encoded protein: CASHNDPVGGYTF. The whole variable domain, remainder taken from reference TRBV18 and TRBJ1-2, is NAGVMQNPRHLVRRRGQEARLRCSPMKGHSHVYWYRQLPEEGLKFMVYLQKENIIDESGMPKERFSAEFPKEGPSILRIQQVVRGDSAAYFCASHNDPVGGYTFGSGTRLTVV.

The J gene is TRBJ2-1, the V gene TRBV6-2 or TRBV6-3, with TRBD2 matching 7 bases. V lost 4 bases, J lost 4 bases, and 16 bases stayed unmatched. Germline V lookup: CDR1 MNHEY, CDR2 SVGEGT. CDR3 length: 18 amino acids. CDR3 sequence: CASSSGLVSPDFYNEQFF. CDR3 coding DNA: TGTGCCAGCAGTTCCGGACTAGTTTCCCCAGATTTTTACAATGAGCAGTTCTTC.

The chain uses TRBV12-3 or TRBV12-4 and TRBJ1-6, with a possible D match to TRBD1 (5 bases). With 5 bases removed from V and 4 bases from J, the gap between germline ends came to 6 bases. The CDR3 length is 13 residues. CDR3 bases: TGTGCCAGCAGTCAGGGATATAATTCACCCCTCCACTTT. Amino acids: CASSQGYNSPLHF.

This clone was picked up one time. This rearrangement joins TRBV15 to TRBJ2-5; D uncertain. Germline CDR1 LNHNV, CDR2 YYDKDF (reference sequence). V was pared by 1 base and J by 5 bases, with 5 bases between. The CDR3 spans 12 residues. As DNA, the CDR3 is TGTGCCACCAGCAGAGGCTGGGAGACCCAGTACTTC. This gives the protein CATSRGWETQYF.

V usage is TRBV3-1 (or the pseudogene TRBV3-2) and J usage is TRBJ1-3; D gene ambiguous. The germline gives CDR1 LGHDT, CDR2 YNNKEL (reference sequence). V lost 1 base and J 3 bases, leaving 1 base between the germline ends. CDR3 size: 12 residues. In nucleotides, the CDR3 is TGTGCCAGCAGCCAAGTTGGAAACACCATATATTTT. Its protein product is CASSQVGNTIYF.

The chain has TRBV11-3 and TRBJ2-2, with D possibly matching TRBD2 (6 bases). The V gene's germline CDR1 is SGHNT and CDR2 YENEEA. V was cut by 0 bases and J by 13 bases, with 18 bases left in between. This CDR3 has 15 residues. The CDR3 DNA sequence: TGTGCCAGCAGCTTAGATGGGACTCGAACCGGTGGGCTGTTTTTT. Protein: CASSLDGTRTGGLFF.

The CDR3 spells CSGFRPGEGYTF. In nucleotides, the CDR3 is TGCAGCGGTTTTCGACCGGGGGAGGGCTACACCTTC. The gene calls are TRBV29-1 and TRBJ1-2, with TRBD1 as a possible D gene (5 bases). Germline V lookup: CDR1 SQVTM, CDR2 ANQGSEA. Trimming removed 7 bases from V and 8 bases from J, with 17 bases in between. The CDR3 runs 12 residues. Using reference TRBV29-1 and TRBJ1-2 for the parts outside the CDR3, the full variable domain is SAVISQKPSRDICQRGTSLTIQCQVDSQVTMMFWYRQQPGQSLTLIATANQGSEATYESGFVIDKFPISRPNLTFSTLTVSNMSPEDSSIYLCSGFRPGEGYTFGSGTRLTVV.

This clone showed up just a few times. The V call is TRBV5-1, the J call TRBJ2-6; 9 positions agree with TRBD1. V was pared by 4 bases and J by 0 bases, with 8 bases of the junction left unmatched. Germline V gene data show CDR1 as SGHRS and CDR2 as YFSETQ. The CDR3 spans 18 residues. The CDR3 nucleotides read TGCGCCAGCAGCGAAACCGGGACAGGGTACTCTGGGGCCAACGTCCTGACTTTC. Translation: CASSETGTGYSGANVLTF.

The chain links TRBV29-1 to TRBJ1-6; 10 bases align to TRBD1. The CDR3 has 14 residues. J lost 10 bases, V lost 6 bases, and 9 bases had no gene match. The germline CDR1 and CDR2 sequences are SQVTM and ANQGSEA. In DNA form, the CDR3 reads TGCAGCGTGGGGACAGGGGCGGTTGGATCACCCCTCCACTTT. Protein: CSVGTGAVGSPLHF.

V is TRBV5-6 and J is TRBJ2-6; D is unclear. Germline values: CDR1 SGHDT, CDR2 YYEEEE. Deletions cut 1 base from V and 0 bases from J, with 8 bases between. This CDR3 has 16 amino acids. The CDR3 protein is CASSLMVISGANVLTF. The CDR3 coding sequence is TGTGCCAGCAGCTTGATGGTGATCTCTGGGGCCAACGTCCTGACTTTC.

The V gene is TRBV5-1, the J gene TRBJ2-2; TRBD2 agrees at 7 bases. This CDR3 is built from 16 residues. The V gene end was trimmed by 1 base and the J gene end by 1 base; junction bases not matched to a gene: 4. Germline V gene sequence: CDR1 SGHRS, CDR2 YFSETQ. The CDR3 DNA reads TGCGCCAGCAGCTTGATCTCGGGGGGGAACACCGGGGAGCTGTTTTTT. Protein: CASSLISGGNTGELFF.

V gene TRBV6-1 combines with J gene TRBJ2-5, with 7 bases aligning to TRBD2. The germline V gene encodes CDR1 MNHNS and CDR2 SASEGT. The trim removed 2 bases at V and 5 bases at J, leaving 5 bases unmatched. This CDR3 is 14 amino acids long. The CDR3 here is CASSESWEGETQYF. The CDR3 nucleotides read TGTGCCAGCAGTGAATCCTGGGAGGGGGAGACCCAGTACTTC.

This clone came up a few times. The chain has TRBV11-2 and TRBJ2-4; 15 bases line up with TRBD2. From germline, CDR1 is SGHAT and CDR2 FQNNGV. V shed 5 bases and J 0 bases; nucleotides not matched to a gene: 5. The CDR3 runs 18 residues. CDR3 nucleotide sequence: TGTGCCAGCAGCCGAAGGACTAGCGGGGGGGTAGCCAAAAACATTCAGTACTTC. Protein product: CASSRRTSGGVAKNIQYF.

The CDR3 loop is CASSYGDRVNYGYTF. The CDR3 DNA follows: TGTGCCAGCAGTTACGGCGACAGGGTAAACTATGGCTACACCTTC. The chain links TRBV6-2 or TRBV6-3 to TRBJ1-2; TRBD1 matches 7 bases. The CDR3 loop spans 15 amino acids. The V gene end was trimmed by 2 bases and the J gene end by 2 bases; junction bases not matched to a gene: 5. Germline assignment: CDR1 MNHEY and CDR2 SVGEGT.

The chain carries TRBV7-2 and TRBJ2-3, with D possibly TRBD1 on 5 matching bases. The CDR3 contains 13 residues. Trimming pared 5 bases from V and 2 bases from J, leaving 8 bases between. CDR1 and CDR2 from the germline V gene are SGHTA and FQGNSA. The CDR3 sequence: CASSQGNTDTQYF. The CDR3, as DNA: TGTGCCAGCAGCCAGGGAAACACAGATACGCAGTATTTT.

The V and J genes are TRBV7-8 and TRBJ1-1, with unresolved D. The CDR3 contains 16 residues. V lost 1 base and J lost 4, with 16 bases in between. Germline V CDR1 and CDR2: SGHVS, FQNEAQ. The CDR3 DNA follows: TGTGCCAGCAGCTTAGTAAGGGTAAATGGGTTCACTGAAGCTTTCTTT. This gives the protein CASSLVRVNGFTEAFF.